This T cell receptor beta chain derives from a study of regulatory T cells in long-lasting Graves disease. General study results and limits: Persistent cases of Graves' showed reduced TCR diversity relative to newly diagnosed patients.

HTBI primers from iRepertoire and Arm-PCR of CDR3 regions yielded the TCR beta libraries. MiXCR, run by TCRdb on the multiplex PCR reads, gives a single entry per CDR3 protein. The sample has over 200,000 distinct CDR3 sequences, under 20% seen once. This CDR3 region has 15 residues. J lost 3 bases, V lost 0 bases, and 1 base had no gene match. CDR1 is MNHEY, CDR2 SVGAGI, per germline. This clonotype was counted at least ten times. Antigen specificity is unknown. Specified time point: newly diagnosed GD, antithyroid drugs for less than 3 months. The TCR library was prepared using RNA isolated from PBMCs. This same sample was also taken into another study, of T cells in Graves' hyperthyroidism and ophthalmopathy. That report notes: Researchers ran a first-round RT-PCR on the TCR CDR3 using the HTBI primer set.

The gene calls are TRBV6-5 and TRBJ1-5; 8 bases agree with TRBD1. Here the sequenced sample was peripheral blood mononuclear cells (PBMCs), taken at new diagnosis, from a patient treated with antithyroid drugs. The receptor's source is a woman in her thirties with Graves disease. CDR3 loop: CASSYSTGANQPQHF. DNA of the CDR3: TGTGCCAGCAGTTACTCGACAGGGGCCAATCAGCCCCAGCATTTT.